This TCR beta chain was identified in a study of T cell repertoires in cytomegalovirus infection. Whole-study context: Recently identified HLA-C-restricted CMV epitopes were used, and well-studied HLA-B-restricted CMV epitopes were used as well. In public TCR beta signatures, there were indications of both CMV infection and matching HLA type. The study, taken as a whole, reports: The cumulative frequency of public TCR beta families identified carriers of CMV plus the relevant HLA. In two of eight donors, the top clonotype was HLA-C-restricted CMV-specific.

The CDR3 covers 21 residues. Germline-derived CDR1 and CDR2 are SGHAT and FQNNGV. Losses at the gene ends were 3 bases for V and 5 bases for J; bases not matched to a gene: 19. TCRdb re-called the reads through MiXCR, storing one row per CDR3 protein. The sample records 650,000 to 850,000 distinct CDR3 sequences, about 28% being singletons. This clonotype was counted once. Its antigen is as yet unknown. The starting material was cultured CD8+ T cells from PBMCs, obtained from culture after CMV antigen stimulation. This TCR derives from a human donor in good health (CMV status not recorded). Some clones in this sample may be carry-over from other donors' samples. The chain is built from TRBV11-2 and TRBJ2-1, with 13 nucleotides matching TRBD2. The CDR3 nucleotides read TGTGCCAGCAGCTTCCCTACGTCCCCGACTAGCGGGGGGATCAGAAACAATGAGCAGTTCTTC. Its protein product is CASSFPTSPTSGGIRNNEQFF.